This is a list of T cell receptor beta chains from one sample in a study of technical replicates of blood from a handful of donors. The protocol was immunoSEQ multiplex PCR, while the TCRdb copy is restricted to in-frame clones and leaves out a portion. The repertoire has about 98,000 clones, under 97% of them found once; the top ten carry 0.2% to 0.25%. The sample comprised T cells isolated from PBMCs. The receptors originated from a human donor in good health. The CDR3 runs from the conserved cysteine through the conserved F or W. The order of the fields is V gene, D gene, J gene, clone size, CDR3 DNA, CDR3 protein. The D gene is left open where the match is weak. Where a row states a size, it is once, few, many or the class of an expanded clone; other rows omit it.

TRBV18	NA	TRBJ1-1	NA	TGTGCCAGCCGTGGAGGACAGGAAGCTTTCTTT	CASRGGQEAFF
TRBV10-3	NA	TRBJ1-1	NA	TGTGCCATCAGGGAAACGGGCACTGAAGCTTTCTTT	CAIRETGTEAFF
TRBV5-3	NA	TRBJ2-3	NA	TGTGCCAGAAGCTTCCAAACCGGGAGCTGTAGAACAGATACGCAGTATTTT	CARSFQTGSCRTDTQYF
TRBV29-1	TRBD1	TRBJ1-1	NA	TGCAGCGGCGGGACAGGGGACACTGAAGCTTTCTTT	CSGGTGDTEAFF
TRBV5-1	TRBD1	TRBJ2-6	NA	TGCGCCAGCAGCTTGGAGGGACAGGGGGCATTTGGGGCCAACGTCCTGACTTTC	CASSLEGQGAFGANVLTF
TRBV6-6	NA	TRBJ1-3	NA	TGTGCCAGCAGATCCCAGGGTGGAAACACCATATATTTT	CASRSQGGNTIYF
TRBV10-2	TRBD1	TRBJ1-6	NA	TGCGCCAGCAGGGGCAGGGGGCTAAATTCACCCCTCCACTTT	CASRGRGLNSPLHF
TRBV5-5	NA	TRBJ1-3	NA	TGTGCCAGCAGCTTGGGAAGCCAGGGGACGGGAAACACCATATATTTT	CASSLGSQGTGNTIYF
TRBV5-6	TRBD1	TRBJ2-5	NA	TGTGCCAGCAGCCGGGGACAGGGAGGTTGGGAGACCCAGTACTTC	CASSRGQGGWETQYF
TRBV14	NA	TRBJ1-1	NA	TGTGCCAGCAGCCAAGAATTGAGGGGCTTGGGGGCTCAAGAAGCTTTCTTT	CASSQELRGLGAQEAFF
TRBV7-2	NA	TRBJ1-1	NA	TGTGCCAGCAGCCTGTGGGGGGACTTGAACACTGAAGCTTTCTTT	CASSLWGDLNTEAFF
TRBV2	TRBD2	TRBJ2-1	NA	TGTGCCAGCAGTGAACGCAGAAGGCTAGCGGGAGAAGTTGAGCAGTTCTTC	CASSERRRLAGEVEQFF
TRBV6-5	TRBD1	TRBJ2-1	NA	TGTGCCAGCAGTATGGACAGGGGTCCCTACAATGAGCAGTTCTTC	CASSMDRGPYNEQFF
TRBV4-2	TRBD2	TRBJ2-3	NA	TGTGCCAGCAGCCAACCGGGCAGCTTAGCGGGACGCACAGATACGCAGTATTTT	CASSQPGSLAGRTDTQYF
TRBV18	NA	TRBJ1-5	NA	TGTGCCAGCTCACCGTACCCGGTTGGACAAATTAGCAATCAGCCCCAGCATTTT	CASSPYPVGQISNQPQHF
TRBV29-1	NA	TRBJ2-5	NA	TGCAGCGTTGATCTGGGGGCGCTCGAGACCCAGTACTTC	CSVDLGALETQYF
TRBV11-3	TRBD2	TRBJ2-3	NA	TGTGCCAGCAGCTTAGACCTTCTAGCGGGGGGCACAGATACGCAGTATTTT	CASSLDLLAGGTDTQYF
TRBV13	TRBD2	TRBJ2-5	once	TGTGCCAGCAGCTTAGGAACACTAAGCGGGAGGAAGACCCAGTACTTC	CASSLGTLSGRKTQYF